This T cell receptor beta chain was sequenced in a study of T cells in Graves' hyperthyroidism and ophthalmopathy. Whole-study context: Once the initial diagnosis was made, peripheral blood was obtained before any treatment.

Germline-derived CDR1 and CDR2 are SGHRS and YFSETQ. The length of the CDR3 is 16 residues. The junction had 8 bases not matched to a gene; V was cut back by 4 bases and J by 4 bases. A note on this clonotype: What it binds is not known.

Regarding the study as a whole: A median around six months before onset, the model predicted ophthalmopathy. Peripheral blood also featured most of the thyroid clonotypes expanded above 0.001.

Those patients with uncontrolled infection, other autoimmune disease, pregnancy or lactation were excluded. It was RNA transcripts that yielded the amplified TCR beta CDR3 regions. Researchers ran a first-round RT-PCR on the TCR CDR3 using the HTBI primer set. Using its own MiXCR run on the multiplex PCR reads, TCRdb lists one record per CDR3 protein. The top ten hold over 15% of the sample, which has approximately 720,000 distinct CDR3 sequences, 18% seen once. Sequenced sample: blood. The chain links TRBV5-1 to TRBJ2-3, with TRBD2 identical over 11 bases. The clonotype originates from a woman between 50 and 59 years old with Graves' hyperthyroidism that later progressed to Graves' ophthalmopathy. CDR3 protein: CASSVTSGGVADTQYF. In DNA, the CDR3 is TGCGCCAGCAGCGTAACTAGCGGGGGAGTTGCAGATACGCAGTATTTT.